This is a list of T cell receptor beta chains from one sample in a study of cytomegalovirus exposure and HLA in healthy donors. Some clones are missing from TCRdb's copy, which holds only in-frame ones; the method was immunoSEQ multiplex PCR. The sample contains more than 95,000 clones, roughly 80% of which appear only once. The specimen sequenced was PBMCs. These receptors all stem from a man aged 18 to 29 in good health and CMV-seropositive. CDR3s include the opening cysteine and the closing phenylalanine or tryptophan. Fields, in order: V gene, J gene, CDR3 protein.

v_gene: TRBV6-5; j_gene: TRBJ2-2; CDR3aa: CASRSSGPQTGELFF
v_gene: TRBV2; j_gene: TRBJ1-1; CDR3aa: CASSIGAGLRNTEAFF
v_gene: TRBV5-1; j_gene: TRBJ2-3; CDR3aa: CASSFTSGGDFTDTQYF
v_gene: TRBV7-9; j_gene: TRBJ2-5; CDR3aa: CASSSGLAGGPGETQYF
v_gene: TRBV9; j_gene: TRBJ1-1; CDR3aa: CASSVGQGLNTEAFF
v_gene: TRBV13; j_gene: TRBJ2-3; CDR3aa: CASSLGRGGSNTQYF
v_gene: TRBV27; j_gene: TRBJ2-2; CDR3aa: CASSDRNPGAGELFF
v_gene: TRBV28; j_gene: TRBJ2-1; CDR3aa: CASSLWGRFAAEQFF
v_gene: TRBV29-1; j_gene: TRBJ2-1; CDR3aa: CSVGNRPYNEQFF
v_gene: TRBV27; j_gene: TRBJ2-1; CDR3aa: CASSRPFGQYNEQFF
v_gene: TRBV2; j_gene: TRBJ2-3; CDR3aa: CASMPPRDHNGRQYF
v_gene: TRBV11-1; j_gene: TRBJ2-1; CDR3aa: CASSLRESSYNEQFF
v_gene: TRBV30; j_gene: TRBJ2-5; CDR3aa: CAWRGGNQETQYF
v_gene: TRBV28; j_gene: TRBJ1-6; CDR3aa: CASTSPQGGWPLHF
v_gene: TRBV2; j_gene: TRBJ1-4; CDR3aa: CASSDGTGPEKLFF
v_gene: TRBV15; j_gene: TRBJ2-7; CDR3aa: CATSREANSYEQYF
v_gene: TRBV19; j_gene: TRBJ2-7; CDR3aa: CASSIYSGVNDEQYF
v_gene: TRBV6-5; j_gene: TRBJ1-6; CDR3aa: CASRPSGQGYSPLHF
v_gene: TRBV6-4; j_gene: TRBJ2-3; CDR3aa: CASSDSPGEQDTQYF
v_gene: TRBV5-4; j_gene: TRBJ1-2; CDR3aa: CASSLDKYGYTF
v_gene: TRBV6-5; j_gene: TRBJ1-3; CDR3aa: CASSPFVSSGNTIYF
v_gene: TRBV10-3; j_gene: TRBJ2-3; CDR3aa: CAISGSISGTIHF
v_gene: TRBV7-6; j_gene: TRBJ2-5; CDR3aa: CASSWGQQETQYF
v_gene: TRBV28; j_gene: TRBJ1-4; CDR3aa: CAGRAATNEKLFF
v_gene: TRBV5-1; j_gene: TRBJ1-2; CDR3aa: CASSPTENYGYTF
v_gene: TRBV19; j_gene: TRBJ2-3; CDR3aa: CATSSGTSGGGTDTQYF
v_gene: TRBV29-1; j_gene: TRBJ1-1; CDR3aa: CSVDRTGQSGAFF
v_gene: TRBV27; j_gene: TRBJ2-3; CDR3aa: CASSQGHTDTQYF
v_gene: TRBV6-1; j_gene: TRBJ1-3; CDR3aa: CASRAGQISGNTIYF
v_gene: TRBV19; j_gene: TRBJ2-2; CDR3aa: CATSVPNTGELFF
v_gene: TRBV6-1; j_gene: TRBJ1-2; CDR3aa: CASSEADRRYGYTF
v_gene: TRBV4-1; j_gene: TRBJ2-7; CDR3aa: CASSQSRQGHYEQYF
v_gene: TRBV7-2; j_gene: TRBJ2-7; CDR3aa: CASSFDSYYYEQYF
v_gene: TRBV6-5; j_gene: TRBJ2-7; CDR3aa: CASSYSLGWEQYF
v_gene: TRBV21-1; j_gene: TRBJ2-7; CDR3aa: CASSKPPGHSLVDSYEQYF
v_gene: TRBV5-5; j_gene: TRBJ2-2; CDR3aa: CASSHQRTGVGGTGELFF
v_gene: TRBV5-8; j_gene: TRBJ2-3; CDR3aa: CASSLSGGRSDTQYF
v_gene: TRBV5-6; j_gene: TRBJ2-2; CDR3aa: CASSGLAFTGELFF
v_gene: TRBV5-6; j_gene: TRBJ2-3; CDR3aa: CASSKKGGEYSTDTQYF
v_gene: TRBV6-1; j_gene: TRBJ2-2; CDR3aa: CASSGHNTGELFF
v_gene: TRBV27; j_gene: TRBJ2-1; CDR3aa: CASSLSSGEAYNEQFF
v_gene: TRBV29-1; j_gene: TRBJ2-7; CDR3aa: CSVDGGQHYEQYF
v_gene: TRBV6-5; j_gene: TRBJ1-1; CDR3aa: CASQVRAVTEAFF
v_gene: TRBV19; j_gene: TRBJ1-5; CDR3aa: CASSRTLGQGLQPQHF
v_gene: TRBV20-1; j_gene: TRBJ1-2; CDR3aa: CSAHGTYGYTF
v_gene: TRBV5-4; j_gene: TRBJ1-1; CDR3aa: CASSLAGTGGTEAFF